This T cell receptor (beta chain) was documented in a study of cytomegalovirus exposure and HLA in healthy donors (dated by TCRdb to 2016 to 2017). Regarding the research as a whole: In an earlier analysis of fewer than 750 of the donors, 276 Gb of sequence data and 100 million or so unique TCR beta sequences from about 190 million T cells were reported. The study used immunosequencing to profile the T cell repertoires of more than 650 subjects and linked those repertoires to cytomegalovirus serostatus. The later analysis used no new phenotypic data to find candidate immune exposures, relying instead on TCR beta sequences and their occurrence across donors. Both class I and class II loci were covered by HLA typing, at four-digit resolution. Of the roughly 400 genotyped donors, 81% were placed in the genetic ancestry cluster associated with self-reported Caucasian donors. Donor age, sex, ethnicity and CMV serostatus were compiled together with the repertoire data. The study was designed to test whether signatures of past pathogen exposure could be identified by cataloging public T cell receptors. An earlier analysis of 587 of the donors used high-throughput TCR beta sequencing to judge whether each TCR beta V gene segment behaved as functional or pseudogenic. To predict cytomegalovirus infection status, the study combined high-throughput TCR immunosequencing, statistical association of individual TCRs with disease status, and machine learning. A later analysis re-analyzed previously published TCR beta repertoires from hundreds of donors and added high-resolution HLA genotyping to study TCR occurrence patterns. On average, roughly 240,000 unique TCR beta nucleotide sequences were sequenced per donor among a few hundred genotyped donors of the cohort, with roughly 20% of those sequences being non-productive. Because of strong linkage in the cohort, five DR-DQ haplotypes were treated as single units for association and clustering. About 280 gigabases of sequencing data and 70 million to 100 million unique TCR sequences were included in an early release covering over 600 HLA-typed donors. The number of donors typed differed by locus, with 629-630 for A, B, C, DRB1 and DQB1, roughly 520 for DQA1, some 570 for DPA1, and some 440 for DPB1. A separate validation cohort of approximately 120 different subjects was used in addition to the approximately 610-subject first cohort. A later genetic analysis took genome-wide SNP genotypes for about three fifths of the roughly 670 donors and used that subset as a discovery cohort. Every repertoire in the discovery cohort had been generated on one and the same sequencing platform.

The library was built by means of the immunoSEQ multiplex PCR assay. The multiplex PCR relied on a mix of 60 forward primers for TCR Vbeta segments and 13 reverse primers for TCR Jbeta segments. The CDR3 region of rearranged TCR beta genes was amplified from genomic DNA with a multiplex PCR assay. The amplified TCR beta libraries were sequenced on the Illumina HiSeq System as 87-base-pair reads. The original pipeline was this. Across the roughly 600 repertoires, a later analysis counted approximately 75 million unique TCR beta chains, about 10 million of which were shared by at least two donors. A nearest-neighbor algorithm error-corrected the raw reads and collapsed the reads into unique sequences, merging closely related sequences to remove PCR and sequencing errors. To assign V, D and J gene segments, CDR3 sequences were aligned to IMGT reference sequences. For a sequence to be retained, a match of at least six nucleotides to both a V gene segment and a J gene segment was required. A rearrangement counted as productive if the CDR3 had no stop codons and remained in frame with V and J, and every other rearrangement counted as non-productive. Following IMGT convention, CDR3 was defined as the stretch from the second conserved V-encoded cysteine up to the conserved J-encoded phenylalanine. The earlier analysis of 500 to 650 of the donors excluded any sequence lacking an unambiguous match to a single V gene segment. In an earlier analysis of approximately 590 of the donors, a V segment was called functional when productive rearrangements were above 56.7%, and segregating when the standard deviation between donors exceeded 5%. A statistical classification framework was developed to diagnose cytomegalovirus status using the catalog of TCR beta chain sequences. V and J gene assignment, in a later analysis, came from comparing TCR nucleotide sequences with IMGT/GENE-DB human TR gene sequences. The TCRdist pipeline was used in a later analysis to assign CDR3 sequences and most-parsimonious VDJ recombination scenarios. In a later analysis, every TCR beta chain was defined by the combination of its CDR3 amino acid sequence and its V-gene family, and reads without a unique V-gene family were dropped. In a later analysis, approximately 640 highly shared, low-generation-probability nucleotide sequences were removed to address suspected cross-contamination and a sequencing artifact. In a later analysis, a clonal expansion index for each public chain was calculated from normalized within-repertoire ranks of inferred template counts. In a later analysis, generation probabilities were computed using a VDJ recombination model fitted to out-of-frame rearrangements, and the results were checked against IGoR. Hypergeometric tests were used in a later analysis to score TCR-TCR, TCR-HLA and TCR-CMV co-occurrence, with a repertoire-size bias correction applied to the TCR pairs. To estimate false discovery rates, a later analysis permuted the HLA or CMV assignments 20 times. A later analysis grouped co-occurring TCRs with DBSCAN, adding TCRdist sequence similarity when clustering within HLA-allele-positive subsets. Co-occurrence clustering excluded repertoires with fewer than 30,000 or more than 120,000 public chains, plus five with anomalous nucleotide sharing. This is the immuneACCESS table as TCRdb keeps it, with only in-frame sequences that have V and J called. A part of the clones is gone; compared with another copy, unresolved V genes explain less than half, and the rest is unexplained. Clone size and the V and J calls come from that table; the DNA yielded D and trimming. The sample profile shows some 200,000 clones; just under 70% of them were found once. Around 2.6% of the sample comes from the top ten.

As concerns this clone: Its recognized antigen is unknown. Nothing much larger sits one base from this clone, and base qualities are not available. The sample contains more than one DNA sequence encoding this CDR3.

General conclusions and limits of the study: A few of the identified cytomegalovirus-associated TCR beta chains were confirmed in vitro to be specific for cytomegalovirus antigens. According to a later analysis, most CMV-associated TCR beta chains appeared to be HLA-restricted, and the HLA associations seemed to be driven largely by CMV exposure. An earlier analysis of some 560 of the donors showed that most TCR beta V segments appeared in productive rearrangements either about 87% or about 30% of the time, which broadly matched IMGT annotations. The classifier was reported to diagnose cytomegalovirus status with high specificity and sensitivity in both the original cohort and the validation cohort. A later analysis found that HLA-associated TCR beta chains were more clonally expanded and had lower generation probabilities than equally common non-associated chains. Roughly uniform sequencing depth across donors was assumed in presence/absence analyses, although this assumption may not hold. The sequencing pipeline was judged likely to have produced a cluster of highly shared sequence variants as a technical artifact. A total of 150 to 200 TCR beta chains were listed by the study as associated with cytomegalovirus. CMV serostatus was the only immune exposure information available for the cohort. An association between a missense DCLRE1C variant and V-gene and J-gene trimming of TCR beta chains was found in a later genetic analysis and replicated in an independent cohort. HLA typing was unavailable for some donors at each locus, so association tests used only the typed subset. Most TCR sequences were observed very rarely across donors, whereas some public TCRs were present in many individuals. The authors suggested that the approach could potentially be extended to other disease states and immunological phenotypes. In this cohort, only TCR beta chains were sequenced, and detectable features were limited by the absence of alpha or paired-chain data. In a later genetic analysis, fewer N-insertions in productive TCRs were reported among donors in an Asian-associated ancestry cluster than the roughly 700-donor mean. Correlated functional status among segregating V segments might reflect linkage disequilibrium, but an unknown experimental factor could not be ruled out. In a later analysis, TCR association rates were found to vary across HLA loci, with the most associated TCRs seen for DRB1 alleles and the fewest for HLA-C alleles. A further reported finding was that TCR beta sequences accurately predicted the HLA-A and HLA-B alleles for most subjects in the first cohort. Specific HLA alleles were associated with 15,000 to 20,000 TCR beta sequences at a false discovery rate of 0.05 in a later analysis. A later analysis reported that several top co-occurrence clusters appeared linked to parvovirus B19, influenza, CMV and Epstein-Barr virus. The earlier analysis of almost 600 of the donors excluded 15 to 20 rarely observed V segments, including chromosome 9 orphons, because counts were too low. Strong co-occurrence of HLA alleles, especially DR and DQ, made assigning TCR associations to individual alleles difficult. Some IMGT-functional V segments, including TRBV6-2 and TRBV6-3, could not be told apart with the 87-base-pair reads, so those segments were excluded.

The cohort was made up of about 610 healthy bone marrow donors. Cohort members were all nominally healthy when sampled, although unrecorded immune exposures were likely present. The donor was CMV seropositive and was included in the group of some 290 seropositive cohort members. A peripheral blood sample was provided by each donor, and peripheral blood mononuclear cells were used for TCR beta sequencing. The Qiagen DNeasy Blood Extraction Kit was used to extract genomic DNA from the blood cell samples. Based on the germline V gene, the CDR1 and CDR2 sequences are MGHRA and YSYEKL. Trimming removed 0 bases from V and 10 bases from J, leaving 4 bases between the germline ends. Counted from cysteine to phenylalanine, this CDR3 has 12 amino acids. CDR3 DNA only is kept here, 36 bases in frame from base 1.

This receptor chain uses TRBV4-1 and TRBJ1-6, with an unclear D gene assignment. What was sequenced was PBMCs. This clonotype was obtained from a man aged 35 to 55 in good health and CMV-seropositive. The sequenced DNA: TGCGCCAGCAGCCAAGACAGGTCACCCCTCCACTTT. Translated, this gives CASSQDRSPLHF.